This T cell receptor beta chain comes out of a study of T cell responses to AZD1222 COVID-19 vaccine. Study results and caveats: It was only after the peak T cell response that any repertoires were sampled.

On this clone itself: Its specificity is not known.

V dropped 3 bases and J dropped 8; count of bases not matched to a gene: 12. This CDR3 contains 15 residues. Germline V gene lookup returns CDR1 KGHSH and CDR2 LQKENI. Doses given second, at about 4 or about 12 weeks, were pooled. Libraries were prepared by immunoSEQ multiplex PCR; TCRdb keeps only in-frame clonotypes and omits some of them. The table records tens of thousands of clones, 75% to 85% of them present only once. The J gene is TRBJ1-1, the V gene TRBV18; 7 nucleotides line up with TRBD1. The receptor comes from an adult who received the AZD1222 COVID-19 vaccine. Here the sequenced sample was peripheral blood, taken 28 days after the second AZD1222 dose. The CDR3 coding sequence is TGTGCCAGCTCACCTACTTTGCGAGGGACAGCCGAAGCTTTCTTT. It translates to CASSPTLRGTAEAFF.